These 2 T cell receptor beta chains originate from one sample sequenced in a study of blood T cell repertoires in COVID-19. Clones were read by immunoSEQ multiplex PCR, and TCRdb kept only the in-frame ones, dropping some. The sample carries roughly 300,000 clones, nearly 90% recorded once. Sequencing was done on a sample of peripheral blood. These receptors were obtained from a man aged 18 to 29 with active or convalescent COVID-19.

In DNA, the CDR3 is TGTGCCAGCAGTGAGAGCGGGGTCAGCACAGATACGCAGTATTTT. This translates into CASSESGVSTDTQYF. The chain couples TRBV2 to TRBJ2-3, with 7 bases lining up with TRBD2. With V trimmed by 3 bases and J by 0 bases, 3 bases remained unmatched. This CDR3 region has 15 residues. Per germline, CDR1 SNHLY and CDR2 FYNNEI. Together with reference TRBV2 and TRBJ2-3, the CDR3 gives the full variable domain: EPEVTQTPSHQVTQMGQEVILRCVPISNHLYFYWYRQILGQKVEFLVSFYNNEISEKSEIFDDQFSVERPDGSNFTLKIRSTKLEDSAMYFCASSESGVSTDTQYFGPGTRLTVL.

The rearrangement links TRBV7-2 to TRBJ1-2; D gene unclear. V dropped 3 bases and J dropped 5 bases, with 16 bases sitting between them. This CDR3 has 15 residues. Per germline, CDR1 SGHTA and CDR2 FQGNSA. The CDR3 loop reads CASSFFGELSYGYTF. The CDR3 DNA reads as TGTGCCAGCAGCTTTTTTGGGGAGCTCAGTTATGGCTACACCTTC.